The rows below give T cell receptor beta chains drawn from one sample of a study of cytomegalovirus exposure and HLA in healthy donors. Only in-frame clones appear in the TCRdb table, and some are missing; sequencing was by immunoSEQ multiplex PCR. The table lists 170,000 or so clones, 77% of them singletons. Sequences were obtained from PBMCs. These receptors were obtained from a woman in her sixties in good health and CMV-seropositive. Each CDR3 is given with its conserved first and last residue. Fields, in order: clone size, V gene, D gene, J gene, CDR3 protein, CDR3 DNA. D genes are given only for firm matches. The listing skips clone size in some rows; elsewhere it reads once, few, many or a size class.

>-|TRBV5-1|TRBD2|TRBJ2-5
CASRGSSGSLETQYF
TGCGCCAGCCGAGGGAGTAGCGGGAGTTTGGAGACCCAGTACTTC
>-|TRBV5-4|-|TRBJ1-6
CASSPVGRGNYNSPLHF
TGTGCCAGCAGCCCGGTCGGCAGGGGCAACTATAATTCACCCCTCCACTTT
>-|TRBV5-4|-|TRBJ1-6
CASSPGGGTLNSPLHF
TGTGCCAGCAGCCCCGGGGGAGGGACCCTTAATTCACCCCTCCACTTT
>-|TRBV28|TRBD1|TRBJ2-7
CVTGGSYEQYF
TGTGTGACAGGGGGGTCGTACGAGCAGTACTTC
>-|TRBV27|-|TRBJ2-1
CASLPGGHIDHEQFF
TGTGCCAGCCTCCCCGGAGGGCATATAGACCATGAGCAGTTCTTC
>-|TRBV19|-|TRBJ2-7
CASSMGSGNYEQYF
TGTGCCAGTAGTATGGGGTCCGGGAACTACGAGCAGTACTTC
>-|TRBV5-1|TRBD1|TRBJ2-5
CASSLGRQGKSHVRETQYF
TGCGCCAGCAGCTTGGGAAGACAGGGAAAGTCCCACGTCCGGGAGACCCAGTACTTC
>-|TRBV4-1|-|TRBJ1-5
CASSQVSRQPQHF
TGCGCCAGCAGCCAAGTTTCCCGTCAGCCCCAGCATTTT
>-|TRBV28|-|TRBJ2-5
CASSLTAGQASNAYQETQYF
TGTGCCAGCAGTCTAACGGCAGGGCAGGCTTCCAACGCATACCAAGAGACCCAGTACTTC
>-|TRBV5-6|TRBD1|TRBJ2-7
CASSLSGQVGEQYF
TGTGCCAGCAGCTTGTCCGGACAGGTCGGCGAGCAGTACTTC
>-|TRBV28|-|TRBJ1-5
CASSFRDWYSNQPQHF
TGTGCCAGCAGTTTTAGGGACTGGTATAGCAATCAGCCCCAGCATTTT
>-|TRBV28|TRBD2|TRBJ2-3
CASSSGLAGGDVSTDTQYF
TGTGCCAGCAGTTCCGGACTAGCGGGGGGCGACGTTAGCACAGATACGCAGTATTTT
>-|TRBV30|TRBD1|TRBJ1-4
CAWDRGRTREKLFF
TGTGCCTGGGACAGGGGGCGGACTCGTGAAAAACTGTTTTTT
>-|TRBV2|-|TRBJ2-1
CASSDRSSYNEQFF
TGTGCCAGCAGTGACCGGAGCTCCTACAATGAGCAGTTCTTC
>-|TRBV7-8|-|TRBJ2-1
CASSTTLGAYNEQFF
TGTGCCAGCAGCACAACACTAGGCGCCTACAATGAGCAGTTCTTC
>-|TRBV7-6|TRBD2|TRBJ2-7
CASSALGPWRGFFYEQYF
TGTGCCAGCAGCGCCCTTGGCCCGTGGCGGGGGTTTTTCTACGAGCAGTACTTC
>-|TRBV5-1|-|TRBJ1-2
CASSLAPRSGGYTF
TGCGCCAGCAGCTTGGCCCCTAGATCGGGTGGCTACACCTTC
>-|TRBV19|TRBD1|TRBJ2-6
CASSPGGSGANVLTF
TGTGCCAGTAGTCCAGGGGGCTCTGGGGCCAACGTCCTGACTTTC
>-|TRBV27|-|TRBJ1-5
CASSSRVGNQPQHF
TGTGCCAGCAGTTCCAGGGTTGGCAATCAGCCCCAGCATTTT
>-|TRBV5-1|TRBD1|TRBJ2-1
CASSLEGQGWAEQFF
TGCGCCAGCAGCTTGGAGGGACAGGGGTGGGCTGAGCAGTTCTTC
>-|TRBV27|TRBD1|TRBJ1-1
CASSLVQGAKAFF
TGTGCCAGCAGTTTAGTTCAGGGGGCAAAAGCTTTCTTT
>few|TRBV7-6|TRBD2|TRBJ2-7
CASSLGGGGTGEQYF
TGTGCCAGCAGCTTAGGTGGGGGGGGGACGGGCGAGCAGTACTTC
>-|TRBV2|TRBD2|TRBJ2-7
CASEPMHGAGVREQYF
TGTGCCAGCGAGCCAATGCACGGAGCGGGAGTACGGGAGCAGTACTTC
>-|TRBV27|-|TRBJ1-5
CASSFVPGVVQPQHF
TGTGCCAGCAGTTTCGTCCCGGGGGTGGTGCAGCCCCAGCATTTT